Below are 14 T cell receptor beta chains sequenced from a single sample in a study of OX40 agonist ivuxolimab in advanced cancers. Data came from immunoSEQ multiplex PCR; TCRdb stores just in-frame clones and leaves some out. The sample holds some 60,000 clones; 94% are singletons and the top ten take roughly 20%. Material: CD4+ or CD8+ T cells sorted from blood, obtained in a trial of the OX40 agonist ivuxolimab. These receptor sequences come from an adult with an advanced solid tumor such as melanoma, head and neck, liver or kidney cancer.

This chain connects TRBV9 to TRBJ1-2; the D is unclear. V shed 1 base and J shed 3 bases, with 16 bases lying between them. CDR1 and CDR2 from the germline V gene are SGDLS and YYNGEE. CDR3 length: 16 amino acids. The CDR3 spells CASSVQPGRSDYGYTF. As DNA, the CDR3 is TGTGCCAGCAGCGTACAACCCGGGCGGAGTGACTATGGCTACACCTTC.

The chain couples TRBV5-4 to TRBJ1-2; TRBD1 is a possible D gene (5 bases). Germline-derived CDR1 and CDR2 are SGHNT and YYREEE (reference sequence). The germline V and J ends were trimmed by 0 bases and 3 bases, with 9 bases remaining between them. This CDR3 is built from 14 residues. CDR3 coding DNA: TGTGCCAGCAGCTTGGGCGGGGCCGACTATGGCTACACCTTC. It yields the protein CASSLGGADYGYTF.

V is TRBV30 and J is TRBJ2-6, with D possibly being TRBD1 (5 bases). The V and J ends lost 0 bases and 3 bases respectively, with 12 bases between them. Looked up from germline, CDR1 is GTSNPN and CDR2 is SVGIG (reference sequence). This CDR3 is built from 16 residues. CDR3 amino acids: CAWSVVIGDGANVLTF. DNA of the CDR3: TGTGCCTGGAGTGTTGTAATAGGGGATGGGGCCAACGTCCTGACTTTC.

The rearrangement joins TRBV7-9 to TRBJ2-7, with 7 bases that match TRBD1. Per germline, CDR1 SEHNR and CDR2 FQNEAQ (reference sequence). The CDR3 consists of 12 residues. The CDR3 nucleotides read TGTGCTACAGGGGAGTTGGCCTACGAGCAGTACTTC. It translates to CATGELAYEQYF.

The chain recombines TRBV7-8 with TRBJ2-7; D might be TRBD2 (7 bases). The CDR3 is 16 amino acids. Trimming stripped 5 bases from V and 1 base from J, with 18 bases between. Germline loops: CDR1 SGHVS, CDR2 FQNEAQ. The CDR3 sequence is CASSPTRGADSYEQYF. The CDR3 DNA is TGTGCCAGCAGCCCCACTCGGGGGGCGGATTCCTACGAGCAGTACTTC.

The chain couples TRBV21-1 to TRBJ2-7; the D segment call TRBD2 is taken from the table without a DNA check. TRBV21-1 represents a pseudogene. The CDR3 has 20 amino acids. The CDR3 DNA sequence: TGTGCCAGCAGCACCTACCTCCCATGGACGACTAGCGGAATAGCGAACGAGCAGTACTTC. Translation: CASSTYLPWTTSGIANEQYF.

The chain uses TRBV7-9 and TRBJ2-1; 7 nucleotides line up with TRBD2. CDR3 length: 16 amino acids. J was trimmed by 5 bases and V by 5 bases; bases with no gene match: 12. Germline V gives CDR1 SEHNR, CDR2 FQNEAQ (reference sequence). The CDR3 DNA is TGTGCCAGCAGCCGATTAGCGGGTCATTTACACAATGAGCAGTTCTTC. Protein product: CASSRLAGHLHNEQFF.

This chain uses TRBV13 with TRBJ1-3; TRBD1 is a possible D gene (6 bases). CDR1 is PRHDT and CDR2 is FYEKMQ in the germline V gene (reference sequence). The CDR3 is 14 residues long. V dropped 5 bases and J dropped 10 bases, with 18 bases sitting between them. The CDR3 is CASSPWTVHNTIYF. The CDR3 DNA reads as TGTGCCAGCAGCCCTTGGACAGTACATAATACCATATATTTT. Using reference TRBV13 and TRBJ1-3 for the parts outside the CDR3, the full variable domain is AAGVIQSPRHLIKEKRETATLKCYPIPRHDTVYWYQQGPGQDPQFLISFYEKMQSDKGSIPDRFSAQQFSDYHSELNMSSLELGDSALYFCASSPWTVHNTIYFGEGSWLTVV.

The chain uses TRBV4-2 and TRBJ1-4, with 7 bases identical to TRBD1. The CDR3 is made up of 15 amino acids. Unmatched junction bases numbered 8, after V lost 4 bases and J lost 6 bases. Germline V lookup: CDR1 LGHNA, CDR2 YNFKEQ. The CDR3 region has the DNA TGTGCCAGCAGCCCCCCGGGACAGACAGATGAAAAACTGTTTTTT. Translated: CASSPPGQTDEKLFF.

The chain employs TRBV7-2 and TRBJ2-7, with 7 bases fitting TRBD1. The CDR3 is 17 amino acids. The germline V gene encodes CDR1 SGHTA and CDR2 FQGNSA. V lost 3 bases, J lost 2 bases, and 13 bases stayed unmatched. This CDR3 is CASSFGRRQGDPYEQYF. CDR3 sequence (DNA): TGTGCCAGCAGCTTTGGTCGACGACAGGGTGACCCCTACGAGCAGTACTTC.

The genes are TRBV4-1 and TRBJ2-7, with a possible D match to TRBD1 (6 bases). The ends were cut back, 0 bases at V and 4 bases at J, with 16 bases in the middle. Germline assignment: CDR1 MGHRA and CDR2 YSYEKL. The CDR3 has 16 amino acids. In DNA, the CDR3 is TGCGCCAGCAGCCAAGATTTTTCAGGGGTGGCTTACGAGCAGTACTTC. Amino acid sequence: CASSQDFSGVAYEQYF.

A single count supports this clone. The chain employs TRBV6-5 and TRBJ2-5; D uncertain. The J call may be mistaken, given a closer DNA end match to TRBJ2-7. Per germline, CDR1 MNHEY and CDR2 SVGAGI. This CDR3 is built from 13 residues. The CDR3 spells CASSYSMSAEQYF. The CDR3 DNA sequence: TGTGCCAGCAGTTACTCGATGAGCGCCGAGCAGTACTTC.

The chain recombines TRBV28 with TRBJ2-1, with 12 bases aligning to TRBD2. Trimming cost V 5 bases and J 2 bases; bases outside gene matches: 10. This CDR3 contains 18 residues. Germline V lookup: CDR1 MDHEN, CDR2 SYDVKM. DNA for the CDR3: TGTGCCAGCAGTCCCCCATTTCTAGCGGGAGGGCCCTACAATGAGCAGTTCTTC. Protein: CASSPPFLAGGPYNEQFF.

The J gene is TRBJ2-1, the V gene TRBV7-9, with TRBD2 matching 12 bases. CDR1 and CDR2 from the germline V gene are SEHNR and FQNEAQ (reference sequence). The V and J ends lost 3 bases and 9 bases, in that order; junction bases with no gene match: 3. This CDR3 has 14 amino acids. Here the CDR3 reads CASSLTSGSGEQFF. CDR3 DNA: TGTGCCAGCAGCTTGACTAGCGGGAGTGGTGAGCAGTTCTTC.